Sequencing of this TCR beta chain was carried out in a study of beta chain features in type 1 diabetes. Central memory, naive, regulatory and stem cell-like memory CD4+ cells were sorted by CD45RO/CCR7/CD25/CD127/CD95/CD27. Sequencing targeted expressed TCRB transcripts, as all isolated RNA had been reverse transcribed. The method was immunoSEQ multiplex PCR; TCRdb's version includes in-frame clones alone and lacks a portion of them. Of hundreds of thousands of clones in the sample, roughly 14% were seen once. Trimming left V 0 bases short and J 0 bases short, with 10 bases between. The CDR3 covers 16 residues. The germline V gene encodes CDR1 SGHTA and CDR2 FQGNSA. As regards this clone: Its antigen is undetermined.

Regarding the study as a whole: Shortening of TCRB CDR3s, moderate but significant, appeared in all four CD4+ subsets of Type 1 diabetes patients. Researchers cautioned that cDNA sequencing could over-represent cells with high TCR expression. Junctions at VDJ sites from type 1 diabetes patients had fewer insertions and more deletions.

This TCR derives from a man aged 25-40 years in good health. Sequencing was done on a sample of naive CD4+ T cells from blood. The genes are TRBV7-2 and TRBJ2-3; D uncertain. CDR3 bases: TGTGCCAGCAGCTTAGCTGCTGACCTCAGCACAGATACGCAGTATTTT. Translating gives CASSLAADLSTDTQYF.